The subject of this entry is one T cell receptor (beta chain). In blood CD8+ and CD4+ T cells, TCR beta underwent sequencing. This sample was included in a study of CD8 T cells in Susac syndrome. The CDR3 totals 15 residues. The V gene's germline CDR1 is LNHDA and CDR2 SQIVND (reference sequence). The ends lost 7 bases at V and 2 bases at J; junction bases unmatched: 9. RNA in amounts of 0.5 to 1 ug was reverse transcribed with random hexamers. TCRdb reprocessed the immunoSEQ multiplex PCR reads with MiXCR, giving one entry per CDR3 protein. The sample lists approximately 300,000 distinct CDR3 sequences; approximately 85% were seen once.

Material: CD8+ T cells from PBMCs. The sequence derives from a human donor with multiple sclerosis. The chain carries TRBV19 and TRBJ2-7; 9 positions agree with TRBD2. In DNA, the CDR3 is TGTGCCAGTACGGGCAATGTAGCGGGAGCCTACGAGCAGTACTTC. This gives the protein CASTGNVAGAYEQYF.